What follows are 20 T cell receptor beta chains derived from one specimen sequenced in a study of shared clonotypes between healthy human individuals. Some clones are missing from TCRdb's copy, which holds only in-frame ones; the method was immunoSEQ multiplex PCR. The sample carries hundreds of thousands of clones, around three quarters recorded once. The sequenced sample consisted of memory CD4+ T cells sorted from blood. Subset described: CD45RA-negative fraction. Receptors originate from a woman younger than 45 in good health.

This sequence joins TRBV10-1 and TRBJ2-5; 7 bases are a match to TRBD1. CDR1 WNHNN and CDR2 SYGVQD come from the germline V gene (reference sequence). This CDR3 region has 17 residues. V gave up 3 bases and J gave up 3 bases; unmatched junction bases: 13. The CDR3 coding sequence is TGCGCCAGCAGTGAACCGCCCTCCGGGACAGATAAAGAGACCCAGTACTTC. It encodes CASSEPPSGTDKETQYF.

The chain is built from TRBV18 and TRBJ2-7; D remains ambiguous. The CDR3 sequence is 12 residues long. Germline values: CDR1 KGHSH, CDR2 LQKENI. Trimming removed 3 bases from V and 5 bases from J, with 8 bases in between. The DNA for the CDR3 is TGTGCCAGCTCACCCTCGGTCAACGAGCAGTACTTC. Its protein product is CASSPSVNEQYF.

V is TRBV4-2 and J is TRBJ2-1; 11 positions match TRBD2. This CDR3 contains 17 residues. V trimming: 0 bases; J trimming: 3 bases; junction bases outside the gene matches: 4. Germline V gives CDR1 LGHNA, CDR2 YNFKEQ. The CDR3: CASSQDRGTSGYNEQFF. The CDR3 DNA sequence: TGTGCCAGCAGCCAAGATCGGGGGACTAGCGGCTACAATGAGCAGTTCTTC.

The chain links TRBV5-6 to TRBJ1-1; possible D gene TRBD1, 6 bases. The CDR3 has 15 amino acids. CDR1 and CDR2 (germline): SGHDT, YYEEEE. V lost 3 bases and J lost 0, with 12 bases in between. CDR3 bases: TGTGCCAGCAGCTCCCAGGACAGACTGAACACTGAAGCTTTCTTT. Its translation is CASSSQDRLNTEAFF.

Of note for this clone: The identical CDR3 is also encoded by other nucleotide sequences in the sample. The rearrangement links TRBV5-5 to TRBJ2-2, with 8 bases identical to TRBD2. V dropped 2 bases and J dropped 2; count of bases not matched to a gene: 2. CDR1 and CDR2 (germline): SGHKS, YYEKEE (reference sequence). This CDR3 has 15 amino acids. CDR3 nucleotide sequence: TGTGCCAGCAGCTTAACTAGCGGAAACACCGGGGAGCTGTTTTTT. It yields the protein CASSLTSGNTGELFF.

The DNA of the CDR3 is TGTGCCAGCAGCGCCAGGGAGGGGAACACCGGGGAGCTGTTTTTT. It translates to CASSAREGNTGELFF. This rearrangement joins TRBV9 to TRBJ2-2; 7 positions match TRBD2. With V trimmed by 3 bases and J by 1 base, 3 bases remained unmatched. Germline CDR1 and CDR2: SGDLS and YYNGEE. The CDR3 totals 15 residues.

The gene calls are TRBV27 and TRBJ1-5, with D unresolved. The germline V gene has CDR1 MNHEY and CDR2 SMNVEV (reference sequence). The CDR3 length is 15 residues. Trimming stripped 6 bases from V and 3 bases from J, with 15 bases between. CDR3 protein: CASRSAAGDNQPQHF. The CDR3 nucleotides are TGTGCCAGCAGATCCGCGGCCGGGGACAATCAGCCCCAGCATTTT.

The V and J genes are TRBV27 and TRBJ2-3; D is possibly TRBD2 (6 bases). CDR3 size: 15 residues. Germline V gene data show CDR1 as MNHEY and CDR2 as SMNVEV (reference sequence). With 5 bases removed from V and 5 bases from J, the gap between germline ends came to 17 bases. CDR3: CASSPPGTRIDTQYF. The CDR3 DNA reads TGTGCCAGCAGTCCCCCCGGGACTCGAATAGATACGCAGTATTTT.

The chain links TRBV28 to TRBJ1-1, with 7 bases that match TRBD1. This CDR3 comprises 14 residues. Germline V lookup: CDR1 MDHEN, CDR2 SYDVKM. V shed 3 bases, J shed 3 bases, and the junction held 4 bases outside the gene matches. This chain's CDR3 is CASSFTGDYTEAFF. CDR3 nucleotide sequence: TGTGCCAGCAGTTTCACAGGGGATTACACTGAAGCTTTCTTT.

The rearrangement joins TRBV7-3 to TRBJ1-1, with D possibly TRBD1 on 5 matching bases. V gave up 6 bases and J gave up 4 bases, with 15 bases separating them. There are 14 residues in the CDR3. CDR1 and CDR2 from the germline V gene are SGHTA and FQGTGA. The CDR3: CASSYDRTGTEAFF. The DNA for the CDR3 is TGTGCCAGCAGTTATGACAGAACGGGCACTGAAGCTTTCTTT.

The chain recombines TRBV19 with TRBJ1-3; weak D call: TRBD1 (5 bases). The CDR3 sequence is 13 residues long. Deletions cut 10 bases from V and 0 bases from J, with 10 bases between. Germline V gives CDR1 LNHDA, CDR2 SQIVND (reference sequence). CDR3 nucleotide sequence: TGTGCCACCCGACAGAGCTCTGGAAACACCATATATTTT. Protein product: CATRQSSGNTIYF.

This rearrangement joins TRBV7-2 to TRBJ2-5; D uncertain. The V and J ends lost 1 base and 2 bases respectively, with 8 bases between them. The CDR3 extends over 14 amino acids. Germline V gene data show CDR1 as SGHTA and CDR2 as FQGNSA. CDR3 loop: CASSLVSGQETQYF. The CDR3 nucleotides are TGTGCCAGCAGCTTAGTGTCTGGGCAAGAGACCCAGTACTTC.

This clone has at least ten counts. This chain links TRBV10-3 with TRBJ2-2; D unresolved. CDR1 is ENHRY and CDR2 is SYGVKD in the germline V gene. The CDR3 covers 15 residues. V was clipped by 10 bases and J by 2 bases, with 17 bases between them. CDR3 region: CATRLGTANTGELFF. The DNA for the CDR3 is TGTGCCACCCGGTTGGGAACGGCCAACACCGGGGAGCTGTTTTTT.

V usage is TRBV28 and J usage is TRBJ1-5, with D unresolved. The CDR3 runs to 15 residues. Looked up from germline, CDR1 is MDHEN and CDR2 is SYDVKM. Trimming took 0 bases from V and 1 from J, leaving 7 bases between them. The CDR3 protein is CASSLWPSSNQPQHF. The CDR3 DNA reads TGTGCCAGCAGTTTATGGCCCTCAAGCAATCAGCCCCAGCATTTT.

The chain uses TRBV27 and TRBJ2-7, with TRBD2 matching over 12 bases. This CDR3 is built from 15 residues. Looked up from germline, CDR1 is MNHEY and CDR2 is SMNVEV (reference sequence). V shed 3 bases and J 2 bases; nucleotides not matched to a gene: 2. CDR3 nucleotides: TGTGCCAGCAGTTTCGGGACTAGCGGGCCCTACGAGCAGTACTTC. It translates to CASSFGTSGPYEQYF.

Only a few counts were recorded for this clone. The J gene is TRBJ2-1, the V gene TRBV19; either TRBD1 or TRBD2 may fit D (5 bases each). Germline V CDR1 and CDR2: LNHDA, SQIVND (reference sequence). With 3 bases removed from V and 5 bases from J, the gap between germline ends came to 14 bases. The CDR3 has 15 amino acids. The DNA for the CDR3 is TGTGCCAGTAGTATTCTGGGGGTTCTGGACAATGAGCAGTTCTTC. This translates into CASSILGVLDNEQFF.

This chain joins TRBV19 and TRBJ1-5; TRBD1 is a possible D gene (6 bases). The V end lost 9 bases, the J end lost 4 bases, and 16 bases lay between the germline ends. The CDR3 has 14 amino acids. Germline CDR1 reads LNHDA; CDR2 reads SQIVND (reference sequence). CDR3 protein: CASKTGQINQPQHF. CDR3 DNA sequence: TGTGCCAGCAAGACAGGACAGATTAATCAGCCCCAGCATTTT.

CDR3 nucleotide sequence: TGTGCCAGCAGTCCGGATCCCCACAGTGGTGAGCAGTTCTTC. Residues: CASSPDPHSGEQFF. The V and J genes are TRBV27 and TRBJ2-1; D unclear. Germline assignment: CDR1 MNHEY and CDR2 SMNVEV (reference sequence). V shed 5 bases and J shed 9 bases, with 17 bases lying between them. The CDR3 contains 14 residues.

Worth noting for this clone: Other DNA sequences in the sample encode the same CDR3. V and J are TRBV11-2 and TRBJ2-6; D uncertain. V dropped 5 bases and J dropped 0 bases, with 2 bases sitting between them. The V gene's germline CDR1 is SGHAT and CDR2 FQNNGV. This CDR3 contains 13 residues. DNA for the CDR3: TGTGCCAGCAGCCCCTCTGGGGCCAACGTCCTGACTTTC. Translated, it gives CASSPSGANVLTF.

The CDR3 bases are TGTGCCAGCAGCGTTGAAAGCGGGAGCTCCTACAATGAGCAGTTCTTC. It codes for CASSVESGSSYNEQFF. The chain joins TRBV9 to TRBJ2-1; 8 nucleotides agree with TRBD2. V shed 2 bases, J shed 0 bases, and the junction held 4 bases outside the gene matches. The CDR3 sequence is 16 residues long. Per the germline V gene, CDR1 is SGDLS and CDR2 is YYNGEE.